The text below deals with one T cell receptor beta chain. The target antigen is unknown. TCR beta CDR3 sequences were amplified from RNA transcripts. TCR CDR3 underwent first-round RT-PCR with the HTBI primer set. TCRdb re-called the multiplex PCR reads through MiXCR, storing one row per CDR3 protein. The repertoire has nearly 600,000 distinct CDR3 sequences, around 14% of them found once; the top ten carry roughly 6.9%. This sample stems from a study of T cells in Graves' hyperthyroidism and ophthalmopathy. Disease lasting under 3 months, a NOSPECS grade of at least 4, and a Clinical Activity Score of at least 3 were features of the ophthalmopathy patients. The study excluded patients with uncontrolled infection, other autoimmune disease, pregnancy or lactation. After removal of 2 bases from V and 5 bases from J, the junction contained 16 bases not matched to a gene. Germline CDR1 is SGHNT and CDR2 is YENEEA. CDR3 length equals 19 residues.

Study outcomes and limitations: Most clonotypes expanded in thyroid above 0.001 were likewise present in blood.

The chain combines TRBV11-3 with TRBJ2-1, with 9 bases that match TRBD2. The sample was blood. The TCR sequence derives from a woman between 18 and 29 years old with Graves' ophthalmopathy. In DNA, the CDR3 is TGTGCCAGCAGCTTAAGGATAATAAGGGGAGCTAGCGGGGACAATGAGCAGTTCTTC. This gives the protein CASSLRIIRGASGDNEQFF.